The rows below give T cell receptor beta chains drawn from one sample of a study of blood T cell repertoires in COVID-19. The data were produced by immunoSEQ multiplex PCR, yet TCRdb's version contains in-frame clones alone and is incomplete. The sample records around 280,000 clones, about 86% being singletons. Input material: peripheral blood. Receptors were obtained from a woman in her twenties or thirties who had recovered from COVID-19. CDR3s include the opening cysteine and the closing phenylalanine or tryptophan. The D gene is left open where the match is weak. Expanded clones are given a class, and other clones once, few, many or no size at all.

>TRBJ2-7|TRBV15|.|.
TGTGCCACCAGCAGTCTTGAGGGTACCTACGAGCAGTACTTC
CATSSLEGTYEQYF
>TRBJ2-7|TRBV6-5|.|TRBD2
TGTGCCAGCAGTTCGACTAGCGGGAGAACGGGTTACGAGCAGTACTTC
CASSSTSGRTGYEQYF
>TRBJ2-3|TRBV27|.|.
TGTGCCAGCAGTTTATCGAGTAGCACAGATACGCAGTATTTT
CASSLSSSTDTQYF
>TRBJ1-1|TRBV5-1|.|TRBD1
TGCGCCAGCAGCCGATCTCAGGGGGGCACTGAAGCTTTCTTT
CASSRSQGGTEAFF
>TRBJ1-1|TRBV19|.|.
TGTGCCAGTAGTCTCACCGGGACATCGAACACTGAAGCTTTCTTT
CASSLTGTSNTEAFF
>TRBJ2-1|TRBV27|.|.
TGTGCCAGCAGTCGGGGGAGCTCCTACAATGAGCAGTTCTTC
CASSRGSSYNEQFF
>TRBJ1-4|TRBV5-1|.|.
TGCGCCAGCAGCTTGGTGGGAGAGGGAGAAAAACTGTTTTTT
CASSLVGEGEKLFF
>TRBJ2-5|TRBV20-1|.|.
TGCAGTGCTAGCGGAGAAGAGACCCAGTACTTC
CSASGEETQYF
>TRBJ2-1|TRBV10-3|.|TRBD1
TGTGCCATCAGTGAGTCGGGACAGGGGGATGAGCAGTTCTTC
CAISESGQGDEQFF
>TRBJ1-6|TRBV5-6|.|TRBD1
TGTGCCAGCAGCACCGGGACAGGGACCGTACCCCTCCACTTT
CASSTGTGTVPLHF
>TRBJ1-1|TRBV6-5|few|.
TGTGCCAGCGGAGGACGGACCCAGGTGGCTTTCTTT
CASGGRTQVAFF
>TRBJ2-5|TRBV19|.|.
TGTGCCAGTAGTATAGGTCGGGGAGAGACCCAGTACTTC
CASSIGRGETQYF
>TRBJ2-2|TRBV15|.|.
TGTGCCACCAGCAGAGGGGGGGGCCCTAACACCGGGGAGCTGTTTTTT
CATSRGGGPNTGELFF
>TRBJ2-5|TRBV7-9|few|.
TGTGCCAGCAGCTCCAGGGGTCGAGAGACCCAGTACTTC
CASSSRGRETQYF
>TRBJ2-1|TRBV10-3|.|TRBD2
TGTGCCATCAGGGCCCGGGACTACTACAATGAGCAGTTCTTC
CAIRARDYYNEQFF
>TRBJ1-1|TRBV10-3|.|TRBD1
TGTGCCATCAGTATTGGACAGGTCAACACTGAAGCTTTCTTT
CAISIGQVNTEAFF
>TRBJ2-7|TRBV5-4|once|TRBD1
TGTGCCAGCAGCGCAGGGGGTGACTACTTCAACGAGCAGTACTTC
CASSAGGDYFNEQYF
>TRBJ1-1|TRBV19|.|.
TGTGCCAGTAGTAACTCAGGGGTGGGCACTGAAGCTTTCTTT
CASSNSGVGTEAFF
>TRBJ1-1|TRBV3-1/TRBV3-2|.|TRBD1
TGTGCCAGCAGCCAGGCCCTCCAGGGGGCGCCGGAAGCTTTCTTT
CASSQALQGAPEAFF
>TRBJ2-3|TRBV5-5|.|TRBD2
TGTGCCAGCAGCGCGACCCCTAGCGGGAGTATAGATACGCAGTATTTT
CASSATPSGSIDTQYF
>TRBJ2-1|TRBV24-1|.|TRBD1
TGTGCCACCAGTGACCCCCGGACAGGATACAATGAGCAGTTCTTC
CATSDPRTGYNEQFF
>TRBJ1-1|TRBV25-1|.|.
TGTGCCAGCAGTGAATCGGGAGCAGGGAACACTGAAGCTTTCTTT
CASSESGAGNTEAFF
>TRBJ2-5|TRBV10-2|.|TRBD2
TGCGCCATCACGACTAGCGGCTACCAAGAGACCCAGTACTTC
CAITTSGYQETQYF
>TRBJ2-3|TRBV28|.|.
TGTGCCAGCAGTTGGGGGAGGCGGGAATGGGGCACAGATACGCAGTATTTT
CASSWGRREWGTDTQYF
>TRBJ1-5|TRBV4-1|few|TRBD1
TGCGCCAGCAGTCCGGACAGGGCTCAGCCCCAGCATTTT
CASSPDRAQPQHF
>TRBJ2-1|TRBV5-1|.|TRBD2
TGCGCCAGCAGCTTCACAAGCGGGGGGTTCAATGAGCAGTTCTTC
CASSFTSGGFNEQFF
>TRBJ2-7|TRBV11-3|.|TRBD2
TGTGCCAGCAGCGCCGCTAGCGGGAGCTCCTACGAGCAGTACTTC
CASSAASGSSYEQYF
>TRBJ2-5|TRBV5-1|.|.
TGCGCCAGCAGCTTGTTTTCCTTTGACCTCCTCGGCCGATATCTAGCCCAAGAGACCCAGTACTTC
CASSLFSFDLLGRYLAQETQYF
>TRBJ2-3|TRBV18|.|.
TGTGCCAGCACCGACTACCGGAAAAGCACAGATACGCAGTATTTT
CASTDYRKSTDTQYF
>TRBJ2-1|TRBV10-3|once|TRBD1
TGTGCCACGAAAACCTTTAACTTCTGGGACAGATCCTACAATGAGCAGTTCTTC
CATKTFNFWDRSYNEQFF
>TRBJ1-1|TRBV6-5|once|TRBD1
TGTGCCAGCAGAGGACAGGGGATAGTTACTGAAGCTTTCTTT
CASRGQGIVTEAFF
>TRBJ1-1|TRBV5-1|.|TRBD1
TGCGCCAGCAGCTTGGGGGACAGCGTGGGGAACACTGAAGCTTTCTTT
CASSLGDSVGNTEAFF
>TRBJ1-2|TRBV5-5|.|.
TGTGCCAGCAGTCGCGGGACGGGGCGCGGCTATGGCTACACCTTC
CASSRGTGRGYGYTF
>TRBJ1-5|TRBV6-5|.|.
TGTGCCAGCTCCCGGACTCGGTCTGATCAGCCCCAGCATTTT
CASSRTRSDQPQHF
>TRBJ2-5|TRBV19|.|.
TGTGCCAGTAGTATAGCGGGAGAGACCCAGTACTTC
CASSIAGETQYF
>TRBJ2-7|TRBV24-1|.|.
TGTGCCACCAGTGATGGGGGGGCTTCGGGCTACGAGCAGTACTTC
CATSDGGASGYEQYF
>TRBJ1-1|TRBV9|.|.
TGTGCCAGCAGCGCACAGGGTTTAGGGGGCACTGAAGCTTTCTTT
CASSAQGLGGTEAFF
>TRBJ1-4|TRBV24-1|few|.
TGTGCCACCAGTGGTTGGACAAGCCTTAATGAAAAACTGTTTTTT
CATSGWTSLNEKLFF
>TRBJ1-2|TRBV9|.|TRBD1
TGTGCCAGCAGCCCCCAGACAGGGTCTAACTATGGCTACACCTTC
CASSPQTGSNYGYTF
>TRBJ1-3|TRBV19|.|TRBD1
TGTGCCAGTAACGTCGACAGGGACTCTGGAAACACCATATATTTT
CASNVDRDSGNTIYF
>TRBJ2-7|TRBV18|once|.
TGTGCCAGCTCACCTGCGGGCAGAGCCTACGAGCAGTACTTC
CASSPAGRAYEQYF
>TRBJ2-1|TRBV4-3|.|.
TGCGCCAGCAGCCAAGAGGTGGGGGCCGGAATCTACAATGAGCAGTTCTTC
CASSQEVGAGIYNEQFF
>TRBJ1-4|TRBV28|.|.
TGTGCCAGCAGCAGGGCGGGGTATGAAAAACTGTTTTTT
CASSRAGYEKLFF
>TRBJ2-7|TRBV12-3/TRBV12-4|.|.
TGTGCCAGCAGTTTAGGCAGGGGCTACGAGCAGTACTTC
CASSLGRGYEQYF
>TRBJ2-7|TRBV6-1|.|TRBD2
TGTGCCAGCAGTGAGAAGGGACTAGCTCTGACCTACGAGCAGTACTTC
CASSEKGLALTYEQYF
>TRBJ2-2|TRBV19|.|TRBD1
TGTGCCAGTACAGGGACAGGCACCGGGGAGCTGTTTTTT
CASTGTGTGELFF
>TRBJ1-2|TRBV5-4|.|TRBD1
TGTGCCAGCAGTCTCGGACCCGGGACAGGGACGGATGGCTACACCTTC
CASSLGPGTGTDGYTF
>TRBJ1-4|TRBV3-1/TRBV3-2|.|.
TGTGCCAGCAGCACGGCGGGCTTTTCACCTAATGAAAAACTGTTTTTT
CASSTAGFSPNEKLFF
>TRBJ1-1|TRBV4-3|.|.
TGCGCCAGCAGCCAAGGCAGGGTAGGATTGAACACTGAAGCTTTCTTT
CASSQGRVGLNTEAFF
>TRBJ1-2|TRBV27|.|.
TGTGCCAGCACTCGATCGGGGGTCGGGTACTATGGCTACACCTTC
CASTRSGVGYYGYTF
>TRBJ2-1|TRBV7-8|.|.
TGTGCCAGCAGCCTTTCGGAGCAGTTCTTC
CASSLSEQFF
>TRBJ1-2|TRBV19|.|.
TGTGCCAGTAGTCAACAGATAATAATCGCTGGCTACACCTTC
CASSQQIIIAGYTF
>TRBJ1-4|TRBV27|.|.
TGTGCCAGCAGTTTGAGGGGAGGATATGAAAAACTGTTTTTT
CASSLRGGYEKLFF
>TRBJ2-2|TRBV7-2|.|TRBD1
TGTGCCAGCAGAGTGGACAGGGACACCGGGGAGCTGTTTTTT
CASRVDRDTGELFF
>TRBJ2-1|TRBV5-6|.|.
TGTGCCAGCAGCTTGGCAGACAATGAGCAGTTCTTC
CASSLADNEQFF